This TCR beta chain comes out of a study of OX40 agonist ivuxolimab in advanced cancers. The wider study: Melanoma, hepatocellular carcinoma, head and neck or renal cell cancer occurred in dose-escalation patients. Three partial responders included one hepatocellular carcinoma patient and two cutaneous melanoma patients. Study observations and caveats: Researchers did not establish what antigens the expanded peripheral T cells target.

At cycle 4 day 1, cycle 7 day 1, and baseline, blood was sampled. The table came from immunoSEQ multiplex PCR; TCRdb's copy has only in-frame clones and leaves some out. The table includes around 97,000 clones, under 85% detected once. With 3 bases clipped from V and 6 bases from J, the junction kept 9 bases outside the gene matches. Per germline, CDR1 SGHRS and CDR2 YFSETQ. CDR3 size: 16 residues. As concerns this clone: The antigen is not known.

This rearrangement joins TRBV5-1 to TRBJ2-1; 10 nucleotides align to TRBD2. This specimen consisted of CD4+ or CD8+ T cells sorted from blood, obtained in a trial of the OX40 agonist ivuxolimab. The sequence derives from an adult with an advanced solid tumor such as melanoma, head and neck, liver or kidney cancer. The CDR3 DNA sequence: TGCGCCAGCAGCTCCCCACGGCTAGCGGGGGCCAATGAGCAGTTCTTC. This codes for CASSSPRLAGANEQFF.